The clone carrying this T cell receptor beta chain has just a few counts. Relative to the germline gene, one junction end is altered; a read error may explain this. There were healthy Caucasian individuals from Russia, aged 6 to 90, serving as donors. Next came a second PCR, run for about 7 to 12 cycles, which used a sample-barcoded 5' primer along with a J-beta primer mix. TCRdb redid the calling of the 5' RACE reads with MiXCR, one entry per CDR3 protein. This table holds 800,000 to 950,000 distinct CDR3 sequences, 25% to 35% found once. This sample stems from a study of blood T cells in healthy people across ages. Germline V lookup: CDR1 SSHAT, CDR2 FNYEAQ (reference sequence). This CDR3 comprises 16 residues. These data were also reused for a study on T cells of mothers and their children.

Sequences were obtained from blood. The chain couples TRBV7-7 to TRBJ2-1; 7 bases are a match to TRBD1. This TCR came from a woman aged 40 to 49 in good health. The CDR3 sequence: CASSLAATGPNNEQFF. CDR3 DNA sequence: TGTGCTAGCAGCTTAGCTGCGACAGGGCCGAACAATGAGCAGTTCTTC. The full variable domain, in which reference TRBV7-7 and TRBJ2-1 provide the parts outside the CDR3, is GAGVSQSPRYKVTKRGQDVTLRCDPISSHATLYWYQQALGQGPEFLTYFNYEAQPDKSGLPSDRFSAERPEGSISTLTIQRTEQRDSAMYRCASSLAATGPNNEQFFGPGTRLTVL.